The next 10 T cell receptor beta chains were all read from a single sample in a study of blood T cell repertoires in COVID-19. Data came from immunoSEQ multiplex PCR; TCRdb stores just in-frame clones and leaves some out. The sample carries 100,000 to 150,000 clones, approximately 85% recorded once. The sequenced sample consisted of peripheral blood. The receptors were sampled from a woman older than 75 with acute or convalescent COVID-19.

This chain joins TRBV11-1 and TRBJ2-1; D might be TRBD1 (6 bases). CDR3 length equals 15 residues. V lost 6 bases to trimming and J lost 2 bases, with 14 bases between them. Germline V gene lookup returns CDR1 SGHAT and CDR2 FQDESV (reference sequence). The CDR3, as DNA: TGTGCCAGCAGGTGGGGGACAACGACCTACAATGAGCAGTTCTTC. Amino acid sequence: CASRWGTTTYNEQFF.

V is TRBV7-9 and J is TRBJ2-7, with 10 positions matching TRBD1. Germline lookup yields CDR1 SEHNR and CDR2 FQNEAQ (reference sequence). The CDR3 loop spans 16 amino acids. The V segment lost 4 bases and the J segment 2 bases; nucleotides outside the gene matches: 8. The CDR3 region has the DNA TGTGCCAGCAGCTCCCTCCGGGACAGGGGAGCCTACGAGCAGTACTTC. The encoded protein is CASSSLRDRGAYEQYF.

This clone was counted a single time. The chain combines TRBV27 with TRBJ1-2; D possibly corresponds to TRBD1 (6 bases). Germline V gene lookup returns CDR1 MNHEY and CDR2 SMNVEV (reference sequence). V was shortened by 5 bases and J by 4 bases, with 8 bases between the two germline ends. The CDR3 spans 12 residues. The CDR3 loop is CASSRGGYGYTF. DNA of the CDR3: TGTGCCAGCAGTAGAGGGGGCTATGGCTACACCTTC.

The chain combines TRBV5-1 with TRBJ2-3; D perhaps matches TRBD1 (6 bases). This CDR3 has 16 residues. Germline values: CDR1 SGHRS, CDR2 YFSETQ. V was trimmed by 0 bases and J by 2 bases, leaving 13 bases between them. CDR3 residues: CASSLEGVGNTDTQYF. The CDR3 DNA follows: TGCGCCAGCAGCTTGGAGGGGGTTGGGAACACAGATACGCAGTATTTT.

CDR3: CASSTRQTNTEAFF. The CDR3 DNA is TGTGCCAGTAGTACCCGACAGACGAACACTGAAGCTTTCTTT. The chain employs TRBV19 and TRBJ1-1, with D perhaps TRBD1 (5 bases). Germline lookup yields CDR1 LNHDA and CDR2 SQIVND (reference sequence). The CDR3 sequence is 14 residues long. Between the trimmed V and J ends, which lost 4 bases and 1 base, there was a span of 10 bases.

J is TRBJ2-7 and V is TRBV9; 8 nucleotides match TRBD2. This CDR3 is built from 14 residues. J was trimmed by 6 bases and V by 2 bases; bases with no gene match: 7. The germline gives CDR1 SGDLS, CDR2 YYNGEE. CDR3 nucleotide sequence: TGTGCCAGCAGCGTGGCCGGGGGGGCGATCGAGCAGTACTTC. This sequence encodes CASSVAGGAIEQYF.

V gene TRBV27 combines with J gene TRBJ1-6, with a possible D match to TRBD1 (6 bases). V was trimmed by 5 bases and J by 10 bases, leaving 27 bases between them. Germline CDR1 MNHEY, CDR2 SMNVEV (reference sequence). This CDR3 is 18 amino acids long. The CDR3 reads CASSPRFGQLAGLSPLHF. In DNA form, the CDR3 reads TGTGCCAGCAGTCCCCGTTTCGGACAGTTGGCTGGGTTGTCACCCCTCCACTTT.

The rearrangement joins TRBV4-1 to TRBJ1-1; 8 positions match TRBD1. This CDR3 has 15 amino acids. CDR1 and CDR2 (germline): MGHRA, YSYEKL. The ends lost 0 bases at V and 5 bases at J; junction bases unmatched: 5. The CDR3 region has the DNA TGCGCCAGCAGCCAAGAGGACAGGGTGACGACTGAAGCTTTCTTT. It yields the protein CASSQEDRVTTEAFF.

The V and J genes are TRBV4-2 and TRBJ1-5, with 7 bases identical to TRBD1. The CDR3 length is 16 residues. Germline V lookup: CDR1 LGHNA, CDR2 YNFKEQ. V shed 0 bases and J 7 bases; nucleotides not matched to a gene: 9. The CDR3 bases are TGTGCCAGCAGCCAAGATCAAGGGGGCACAGGGCAGCCCCAGCATTTT. As protein: CASSQDQGGTGQPQHF.

The chain uses TRBV7-2 and TRBJ1-1, with D unclear. CDR3 size: 12 residues. The ends were cut back, 3 bases at V and 10 bases at J, with 12 bases in the middle. Germline values: CDR1 SGHTA, CDR2 FQGNSA. The CDR3: CASSFLDTSAFF. The CDR3 DNA sequence: TGTGCCAGCAGCTTTTTAGACACATCAGCTTTCTTT.